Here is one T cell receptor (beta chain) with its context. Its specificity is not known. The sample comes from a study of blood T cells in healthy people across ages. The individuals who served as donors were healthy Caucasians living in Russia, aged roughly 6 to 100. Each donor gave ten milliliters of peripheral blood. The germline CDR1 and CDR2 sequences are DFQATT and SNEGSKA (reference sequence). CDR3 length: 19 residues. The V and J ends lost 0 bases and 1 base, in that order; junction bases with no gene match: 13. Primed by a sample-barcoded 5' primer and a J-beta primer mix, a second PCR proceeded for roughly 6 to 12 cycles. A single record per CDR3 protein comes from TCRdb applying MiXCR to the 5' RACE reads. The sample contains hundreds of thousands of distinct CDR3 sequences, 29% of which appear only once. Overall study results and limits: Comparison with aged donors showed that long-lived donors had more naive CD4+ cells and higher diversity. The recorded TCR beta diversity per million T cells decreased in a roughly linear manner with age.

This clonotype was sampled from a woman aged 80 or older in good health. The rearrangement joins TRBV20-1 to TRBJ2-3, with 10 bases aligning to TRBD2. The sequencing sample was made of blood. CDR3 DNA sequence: TGCAGTGCTAGAGACCCGCTAGCGGGGGCCCTTTCGGGCACAGATACGCAGTATTTT. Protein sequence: CSARDPLAGALSGTDTQYF.